This T cell receptor (beta chain) was sequenced for a study of blood T cell repertoires in COVID-19. Study context: Specimens from acute and convalescent COVID-19 originated in the United States, Italy and Spain.

CDR1 is LNHDA, CDR2 SQIVND, per germline (reference sequence). V lost 6 bases and J 4 bases, leaving 9 bases between the germline ends. This CDR3 is built from 12 residues. In the original workflow: By means of reference gene primer amplification, nucleated cell counts were estimated. Measured with immunoSEQ multiplex PCR; TCRdb has only the in-frame clones, and not every one. D and trimming come from the DNA, and the V and J calls and clone size come from that table. Counted here are about 170,000 clones, about 85% occurring once; the ten biggest clones make up about 6.9%. In Seattle, patients joined the study during active infection and were tracked longitudinally.

V usage is TRBV19 and J usage is TRBJ1-2; D might be TRBD1 (6 bases). The receptor comes from a man of 80 years or more with COVID-19, enrolled during active disease. Source material: peripheral blood. The CDR3 region has the DNA TGTGCCAGTAGAGACAGGAGCTATGGCTACACCTTC. Translating gives CASRDRSYGYTF.